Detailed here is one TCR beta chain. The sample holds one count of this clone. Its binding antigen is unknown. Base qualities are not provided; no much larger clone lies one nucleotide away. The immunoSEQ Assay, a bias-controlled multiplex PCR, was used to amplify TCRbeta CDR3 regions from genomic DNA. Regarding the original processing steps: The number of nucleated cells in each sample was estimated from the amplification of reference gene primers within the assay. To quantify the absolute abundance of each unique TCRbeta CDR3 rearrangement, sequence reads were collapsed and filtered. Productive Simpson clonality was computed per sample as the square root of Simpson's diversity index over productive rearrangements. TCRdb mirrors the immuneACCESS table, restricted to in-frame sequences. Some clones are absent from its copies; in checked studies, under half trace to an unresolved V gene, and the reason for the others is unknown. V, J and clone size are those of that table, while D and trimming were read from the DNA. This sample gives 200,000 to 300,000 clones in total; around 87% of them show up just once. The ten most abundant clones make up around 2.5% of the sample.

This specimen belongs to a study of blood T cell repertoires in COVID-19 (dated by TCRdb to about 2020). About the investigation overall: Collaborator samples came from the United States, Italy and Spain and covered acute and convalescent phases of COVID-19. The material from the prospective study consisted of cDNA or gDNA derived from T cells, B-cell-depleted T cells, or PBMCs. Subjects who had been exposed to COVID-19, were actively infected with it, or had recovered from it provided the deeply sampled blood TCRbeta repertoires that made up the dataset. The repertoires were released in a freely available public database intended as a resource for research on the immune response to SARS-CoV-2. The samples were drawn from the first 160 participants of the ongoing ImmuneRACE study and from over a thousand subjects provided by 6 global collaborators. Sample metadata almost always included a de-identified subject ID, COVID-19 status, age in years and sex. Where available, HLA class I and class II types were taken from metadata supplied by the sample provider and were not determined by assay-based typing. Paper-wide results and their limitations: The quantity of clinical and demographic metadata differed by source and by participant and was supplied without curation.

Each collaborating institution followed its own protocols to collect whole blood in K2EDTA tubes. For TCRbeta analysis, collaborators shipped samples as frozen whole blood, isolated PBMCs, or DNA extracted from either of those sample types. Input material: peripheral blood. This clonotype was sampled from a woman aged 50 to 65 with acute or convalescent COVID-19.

Read as DNA, the sequence is TGCAGCTTTGGGGTGGAGGCCCAGTACTTC. Translated, it gives CSFGVEAQYF. The rearranged chain carries TRBV29-1 and TRBJ2-5; the D region possibly corresponds to TRBD2 (5 bases align). The cysteine opens and the phenylalanine closes a CDR3 of 10 amino acids. Only CDR3 DNA is held: 30 bases, read in frame from base 1. Deletion took 8 bases off V and 9 bases off J, with a span of 13 bases between the germline ends. As encoded in the germline V gene, CDR1 is SQVTM while CDR2 is ANQGSEA.